The sequence of this T cell receptor beta chain was determined in a study of T-cell reconstitution after alpha-beta-depleted transplantation in children. Molecular barcoding with unique molecular identifiers was used for the TCRbeta library. TCRdb recomputed calls from the PCR reads with MiXCR, one row per CDR3 protein. The sample consists of about 360,000 distinct CDR3 sequences, about an eighth of them appearing once. The CDR3 length is 17 residues. Germline loops: CDR1 MGHRA, CDR2 YSYEKL. Trimming took 3 bases from V and 8 from J; bases not matched to a gene: 10. The source is a human donor who donated a stem cell graft to a child with Fanconi anemia. V gene TRBV4-1 combines with J gene TRBJ2-1, with 13 positions matching TRBD2. Specimen: PBMCs, collected from the stem cell graft. Here the CDR3 DNA reads TGCGCCAGCAGCCAGGTGGTGGGACTAGCGGGAACCCATGAGCAGTTCTTC. It is translated as CASSQVVGLAGTHEQFF.